Shown below are 27 T cell receptor beta chains from a single sample sequenced in a study of shared clonotypes between healthy human individuals. Terminally differentiated effector memory CD45RA+ cells were left out of the naive CD8 fraction, which was CD45RO-negative and positively selected for CCR7. Measured with immunoSEQ multiplex PCR; TCRdb has only the in-frame clones, and not every one. The table records around 700,000 clones, about 91% of them present only once. Sequences were obtained from naive CD8+ T cells sorted from blood. Every receptor here comes from a man aged 25 to 45 in good health.

V gene TRBV5-1 combines with J gene TRBJ2-2, with D tentatively TRBD2 (6 bases). The CDR3 contains 15 residues. Trimming removed 4 bases from V and 5 bases from J, with 15 bases in between. Germline lookup yields CDR1 SGHRS and CDR2 YFSETQ. CDR3 sequence reads: CASSGSGDGTGELFF. Here the CDR3 DNA reads TGCGCCAGCAGCGGTAGCGGAGACGGAACCGGGGAGCTGTTTTTT.

This clone was picked up one time. The V gene is TRBV28, the J gene TRBJ2-7; D gene ambiguous. From germline, CDR1 is MDHEN and CDR2 SYDVKM. The CDR3 totals 13 residues. The V and J ends lost 5 bases and 1 base respectively, with 9 bases between them. The chain's CDR3 is CASSLDYSYEQYF. The DNA of the CDR3 is TGTGCCAGCAGTCTCGATTATTCCTACGAGCAGTACTTC.

V is TRBV9 and J is TRBJ2-7, with TRBD2 matching 7 bases. V shed 2 bases and J 3 bases; nucleotides not matched to a gene: 8. Germline CDR1 SGDLS, CDR2 YYNGEE. CDR3 length: 15 residues. The CDR3 region is CASSVNSGGSYEQYF. Written as DNA, the CDR3 is TGTGCCAGCAGCGTCAACAGTGGCGGGAGCTACGAGCAGTACTTC.

The chain is built from TRBV7-9 and TRBJ2-1, with a possible D match to TRBD2 (6 bases). CDR3 length equals 12 residues. Per germline, CDR1 SEHNR and CDR2 FQNEAQ (reference sequence). V was shortened by 8 bases and J by 3 bases, with 8 bases between the two germline ends. The CDR3 region is CASGRDYNEQFF. CDR3 DNA: TGTGCCAGCGGGCGGGACTACAATGAGCAGTTCTTC.

The chain carries TRBV28 and TRBJ1-1; D unclear. V was pared by 5 bases and J by 11 bases, with 15 bases between. Germline V CDR1 and CDR2: MDHEN, SYDVKM. The CDR3 is 12 residues long. The DNA of the CDR3 is TGTGCCAGCAGTCTAGACCGGGGTGGGGCTTTCTTT. This gives the protein CASSLDRGGAFF. Full variable domain (rest looked up from reference TRBV28 and TRBJ1-1): DVKVTQSSRYLVKRTGEKVFLECVQDMDHENMFWYRQDPGLGLRLIYFSYDVKMKEKGDIPEGYSVSREKKERFSLILESASTNQTSMYLCASSLDRGGAFFGQGTRLTVV.

This chain connects TRBV6-6 to TRBJ1-1; D might be TRBD1 (5 bases). This CDR3 has 13 amino acids. Germline V gene sequence: CDR1 MNHNY, CDR2 SVGAGI (reference sequence). Trimming stripped 2 bases from V and 5 bases from J, with 9 bases between. In DNA form, the CDR3 reads TGTGCCAGCAGTTACCCAGGGATTACTGAAGCTTTCTTT. Residues: CASSYPGITEAFF.

The CDR3 region has the DNA TGTGCCAGCAGCTTAGTAGAAGGGGCGGTAGAAAAACTGTTTTTT. Protein product: CASSLVEGAVEKLFF. This sequence joins TRBV7-6 and TRBJ1-4, with a tentative D call TRBD1 (5 bases). This CDR3 region has 15 residues. The germline CDR1 and CDR2 sequences are SGHVS and FNYEAQ. V lost 1 base to trimming and J lost 8 bases, with 14 bases between them. The whole variable domain, filled in from reference TRBV7-6 and TRBJ1-4, reads GAGVSQSPRYKVTKRGQDVALRCDPISGHVSLYWYRQALGQGPEFLTYFNYEAQQDKSGLPNDRFSAERPEGSISTLTIQRTEQRDSAMYRCASSLVEGAVEKLFFGSGTQLSVL.

The rearrangement joins TRBV28 to TRBJ1-4; no reliable D call. V was shortened by 2 bases and J by 5 bases, with 9 bases between the two germline ends. CDR1 is MDHEN, CDR2 SYDVKM, per germline. This CDR3 has 14 amino acids. In nucleotides, the CDR3 is TGTGCCAGCAGTTTAGGTTCAGGAAATGAAAAACTGTTTTTT. Protein product: CASSLGSGNEKLFF.

The rearrangement joins TRBV12-5 to TRBJ1-1; D call uncertain. Germline V lookup: CDR1 LGHNT, CDR2 FRNRAP. V was pared by 2 bases and J by 3 bases, with 19 bases between. CDR3 length: 17 amino acids. The CDR3 spells CASGLPHPTWGYTEAFF. CDR3 bases: TGTGCTAGTGGTTTGCCTCACCCTACTTGGGGTTACACTGAAGCTTTCTTT.

V and J are TRBV5-1 and TRBJ2-1; D gene unclear. The length of the CDR3 is 15 residues. The germline V gene encodes CDR1 SGHRS and CDR2 YFSETQ. V lost 0 bases and J lost 5, with 12 bases in between. The CDR3 here is CASSLEAGLNNEQFF. The CDR3 DNA reads as TGCGCCAGCAGCTTGGAGGCCGGGTTGAACAATGAGCAGTTCTTC. The whole variable domain, remainder taken from reference TRBV5-1 and TRBJ2-1, is KAGVTQTPRYLIKTRGQQVTLSCSPISGHRSVSWYQQTPGQGLQFLFEYFSETQRNKGNFPGRFSGRQFSNSRSEMNVSTLELGDSALYLCASSLEAGLNNEQFFGPGTRLTVL.

This clone has only one observation. V and J are TRBV4-1 and TRBJ2-1; D is perhaps TRBD2 (6 bases). Germline CDR1 reads MGHRA; CDR2 reads YSYEKL. The CDR3 has 16 residues. With 2 bases removed from V and 9 bases from J, the gap between germline ends came to 20 bases. The CDR3 nucleotides read TGCGCCAGCAGCCAACTCTCGGAGGGAGCCACCGGTGAGCAGTTCTTC. Translated: CASSQLSEGATGEQFF.

This clone was observed a single time. The chain is built from TRBV29-1 and TRBJ1-1; maybe TRBD1 (5 bases). There are 13 residues in the CDR3. Germline CDR1 is SQVTM and CDR2 is ANQGSEA. V dropped 4 bases and J dropped 1 base, with 10 bases sitting between them. CDR3: CSVVRGGNTEAFF. The CDR3 nucleotides are TGCAGCGTTGTGAGGGGAGGGAACACTGAAGCTTTCTTT.

Only one count was recorded for this clone. This sequence joins TRBV4-3 and TRBJ2-7; D uncertain. The germline V gene encodes CDR1 LGHNA and CDR2 YSLEER. With 1 base removed from V and 2 bases from J, the gap between germline ends came to 6 bases. This CDR3 spans 13 amino acids. CDR3 sequence: CASSQGVAYEQYF. The CDR3 coding sequence is TGCGCCAGCAGCCAAGGGGTCGCCTACGAGCAGTACTTC.

V is TRBV4-1 and J is TRBJ2-7; 7 bases line up with TRBD2. Germline V lookup: CDR1 MGHRA, CDR2 YSYEKL. The CDR3 is made up of 17 amino acids. With 4 bases clipped from V and 1 base from J, the junction kept 13 bases outside the gene matches. CDR3 residues: CASSLQGGTSVSYEQYF. DNA for the CDR3: TGCGCCAGCAGCCTCCAGGGTGGCACTAGCGTATCCTACGAGCAGTACTTC.

The chain has TRBV27 and TRBJ2-2, with TRBD2 as a possible D gene (6 bases). The CDR3 loop spans 12 amino acids. Germline V gene lookup returns CDR1 MNHEY and CDR2 SMNVEV (reference sequence). The V gene lost 4 bases and the J gene lost 7 bases, with 7 bases spanning the gap. The CDR3 loop reads CASSSGSGELFF. DNA of the CDR3: TGTGCCAGCAGTTCCGGGAGCGGGGAGCTGTTTTTT.

This chain uses TRBV5-6 with TRBJ2-5, with D perhaps being TRBD1 or TRBD2 (5 bases each). Germline V CDR1 and CDR2: SGHDT, YYEEEE. V lost 0 bases and J 5 bases, leaving 20 bases between the germline ends. The CDR3 is made up of 17 amino acids. This CDR3 is CASSLGGSGPNPETQYF. Here the CDR3 DNA reads TGTGCCAGCAGCTTGGGGGGGTCAGGCCCGAACCCGGAGACCCAGTACTTC.

This chain links TRBV9 with TRBJ1-5; D unresolved. Germline V gene sequence: CDR1 SGDLS, CDR2 YYNGEE. The CDR3 consists of 17 residues. Trimming left V 1 base short and J 0 bases short, with 14 bases between. Here the CDR3 reads CASSVRAKPNSNQPQHF. The CDR3 coding sequence is TGTGCCAGCAGCGTAAGGGCCAAACCAAATAGCAATCAGCCCCAGCATTTT.

This chain links TRBV18 with TRBJ2-3, with 8 bases lining up with TRBD1. This CDR3 comprises 18 residues. CDR1 and CDR2 from the germline V gene are KGHSH and LQKENI. Trimming took 0 bases from V and 2 from J; bases not matched to a gene: 10. The CDR3 region has the DNA TGTGCCAGCTCACCACCGACAGGGGACTTCTGGAACACAGATACGCAGTATTTT. The encoded protein is CASSPPTGDFWNTDTQYF.

The chain carries TRBV7-9 and TRBJ2-7, with a tentative D call TRBD2 (6 bases). Germline CDR1 and CDR2: SEHNR and FQNEAQ (reference sequence). This CDR3 contains 18 residues. V was trimmed by 5 bases and J by 2 bases, leaving 25 bases between them. The CDR3 nucleotides read TGTGCCAGCAGCGCCGTCGACCAGACTAGATGGCCTACCTACGAGCAGTACTTC. Translation: CASSAVDQTRWPTYEQYF.

This chain connects TRBV2 to TRBJ2-7; 7 bases match TRBD2. The length of the CDR3 is 14 residues. Germline values: CDR1 SNHLY, CDR2 FYNNEI. V shed 7 bases, J shed 2 bases, and the junction held 8 bases outside the gene matches. The CDR3 DNA sequence: TGTGCCAGCATGAAAGGCGGGAGTCCCTACGAGCAGTACTTC. Amino acids: CASMKGGSPYEQYF.

The chain couples TRBV9 to TRBJ2-1; perhaps TRBD2 as D (6 bases). The germline V gene encodes CDR1 SGDLS and CDR2 YYNGEE. Trimming pared 1 base from V and 4 bases from J, leaving 12 bases between. CDR3 length equals 15 residues. This CDR3 is CASSVYGGFYNEQFF. Here the CDR3 DNA reads TGTGCCAGCAGCGTATATGGGGGGTTTTACAATGAGCAGTTCTTC. Looking up the rest from reference TRBV9 and TRBJ2-1 gives the full variable domain: DSGVTQTPKHLITATGQRVTLRCSPRSGDLSVYWYQQSLDQGLQFLIQYYNGEERAKGNILERFSAQQFPDLHSELNLSSLELGDSALYFCASSVYGGFYNEQFFGPGTRLTVL.

The chain employs TRBV5-4 and TRBJ2-2; 8 nucleotides match TRBD1. V trimming: 3 bases; J trimming: 6 bases; junction bases outside the gene matches: 4. The CDR3 is 14 residues long. Germline CDR1 and CDR2: SGHNT and YYREEE (reference sequence). This CDR3 is CASSYTGGAGELFF. The CDR3 DNA follows: TGTGCCAGCAGCTATACAGGGGGAGCCGGGGAGCTGTTTTTT.

The table lists this clone with a count of one. The chain carries TRBV6-5 and TRBJ2-1, with D hard to call. Germline V gives CDR1 MNHEY, CDR2 SVGAGI. Trimming took 1 base from V and 6 from J, leaving 7 bases between them. The CDR3 length is 13 residues. CDR3: CASSYLAGNEQFF. Here the CDR3 DNA reads TGTGCCAGCAGTTACTTGGCTGGCAATGAGCAGTTCTTC.

The rearrangement links TRBV16 to TRBJ1-2, with unresolved D. Trimming took off 0 bases at V and 0 bases at J, with 5 bases between the two ends. The germline gives CDR1 KGHSY, CDR2 FQNENV. This CDR3 contains 14 residues. The DNA for the CDR3 is TGTGCCAGCAGCCAATCTTCCACTAACTATGGCTACACCTTC. Translation gives CASSQSSTNYGYTF.

The genes are TRBV10-3 and TRBJ2-7, with no clear D. CDR1 is ENHRY, CDR2 SYGVKD, per germline. Trimming left V 6 bases short and J 2 bases short, with 14 bases between. CDR3 length: 14 amino acids. CDR3 DNA: TGTGCCATCAGCATCGGGCTTGGGACCTACGAGCAGTACTTC. Its translation is CAISIGLGTYEQYF.

This clone occurred a few times. This chain links TRBV6-6 with TRBJ1-5; D is uncertain. The germline V gene encodes CDR1 MNHNY and CDR2 SVGAGI (reference sequence). This CDR3 contains 14 residues. V was trimmed by 6 bases and J by 3 bases, leaving 12 bases between them. The CDR3 sequence: CASRGGINNQPQHF. In DNA form, the CDR3 reads TGTGCCAGCAGGGGAGGAATCAACAATCAGCCCCAGCATTTT.

The J gene is TRBJ1-2, the V gene TRBV10-3, with D perhaps TRBD1 (5 bases). The germline gives CDR1 ENHRY, CDR2 SYGVKD. V lost 3 bases, J lost 3 bases, and 14 bases lay in between. CDR3 size: 15 residues. CDR3 residues: CAISDGGDGDYGYTF. DNA for the CDR3: TGTGCCATCAGTGACGGGGGGGATGGGGACTATGGCTACACCTTC.